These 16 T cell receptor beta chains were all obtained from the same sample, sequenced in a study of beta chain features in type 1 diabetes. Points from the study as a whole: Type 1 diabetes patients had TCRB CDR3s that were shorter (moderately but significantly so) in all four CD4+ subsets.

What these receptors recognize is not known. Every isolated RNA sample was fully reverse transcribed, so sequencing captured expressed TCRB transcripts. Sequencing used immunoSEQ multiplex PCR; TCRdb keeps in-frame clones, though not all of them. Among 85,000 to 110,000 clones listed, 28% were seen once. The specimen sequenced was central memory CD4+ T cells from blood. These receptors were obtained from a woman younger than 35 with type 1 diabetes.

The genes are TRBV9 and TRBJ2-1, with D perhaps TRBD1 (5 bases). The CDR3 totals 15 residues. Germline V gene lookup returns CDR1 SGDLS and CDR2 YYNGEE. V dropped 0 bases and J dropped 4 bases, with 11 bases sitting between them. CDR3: CASSVGQGGYNEQFF. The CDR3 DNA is TGTGCCAGCAGCGTAGGCCAGGGTGGATACAATGAGCAGTTCTTC.

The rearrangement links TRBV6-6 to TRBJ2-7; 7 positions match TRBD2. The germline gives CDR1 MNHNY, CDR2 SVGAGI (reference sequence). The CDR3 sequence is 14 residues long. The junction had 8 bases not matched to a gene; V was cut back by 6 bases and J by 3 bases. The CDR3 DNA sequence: TGTGCCAGCAGGTCACCTAGCGGCTACTACGAGCAGTACTTC. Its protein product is CASRSPSGYYEQYF.

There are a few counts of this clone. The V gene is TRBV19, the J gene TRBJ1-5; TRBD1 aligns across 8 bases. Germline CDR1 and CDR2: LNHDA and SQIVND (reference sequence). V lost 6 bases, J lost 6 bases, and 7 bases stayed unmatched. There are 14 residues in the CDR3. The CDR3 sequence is CASRGQATVQPQHF. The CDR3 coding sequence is TGTGCCAGTAGGGGACAGGCGACCGTTCAGCCCCAGCATTTT.

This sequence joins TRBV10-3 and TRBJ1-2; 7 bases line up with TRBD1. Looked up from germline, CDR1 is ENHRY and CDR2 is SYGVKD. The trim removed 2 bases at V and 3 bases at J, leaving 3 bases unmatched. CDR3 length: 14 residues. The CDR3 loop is CAISERGRDYGYTF. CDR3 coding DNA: TGTGCCATCAGTGAGAGGGGGCGCGACTATGGCTACACCTTC.

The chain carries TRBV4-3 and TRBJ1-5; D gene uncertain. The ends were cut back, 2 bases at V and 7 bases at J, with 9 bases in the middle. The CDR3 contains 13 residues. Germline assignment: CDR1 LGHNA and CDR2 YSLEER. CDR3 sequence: CASSQLLGQPQHF. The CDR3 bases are TGCGCCAGCAGCCAACTATTGGGCCAGCCCCAGCATTTT.

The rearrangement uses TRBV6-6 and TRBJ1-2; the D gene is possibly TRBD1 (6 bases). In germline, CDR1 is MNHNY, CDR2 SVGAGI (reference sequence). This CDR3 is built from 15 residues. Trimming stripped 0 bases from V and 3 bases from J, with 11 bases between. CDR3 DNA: TGTGCCAGCAGTTACTCGTGGGGGCGCGACTATGGCTACACCTTC. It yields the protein CASSYSWGRDYGYTF.

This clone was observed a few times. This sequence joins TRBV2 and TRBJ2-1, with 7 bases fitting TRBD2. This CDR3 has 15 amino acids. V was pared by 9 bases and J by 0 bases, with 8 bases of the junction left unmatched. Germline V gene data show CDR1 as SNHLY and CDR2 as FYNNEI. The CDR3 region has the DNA TGTGCCAGTGGGATGCGGGACTACTCCTACAATGAGCAGTTCTTC. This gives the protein CASGMRDYSYNEQFF.

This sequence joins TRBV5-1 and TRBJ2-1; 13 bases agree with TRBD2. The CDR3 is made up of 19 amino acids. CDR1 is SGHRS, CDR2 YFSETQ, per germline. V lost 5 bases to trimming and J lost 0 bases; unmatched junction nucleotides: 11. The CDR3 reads CASRPGTSGIISSYNEQFF. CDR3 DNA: TGCGCCAGCAGGCCCGGGACTAGCGGGATTATAAGCTCCTACAATGAGCAGTTCTTC.

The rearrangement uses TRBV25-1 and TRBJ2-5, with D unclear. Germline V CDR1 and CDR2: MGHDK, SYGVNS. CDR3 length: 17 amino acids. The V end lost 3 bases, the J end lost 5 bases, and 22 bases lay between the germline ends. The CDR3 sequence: CASSDPFRPAAGETQYF. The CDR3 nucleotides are TGTGCCAGCAGTGATCCATTCCGACCAGCCGCCGGGGAGACCCAGTACTTC.

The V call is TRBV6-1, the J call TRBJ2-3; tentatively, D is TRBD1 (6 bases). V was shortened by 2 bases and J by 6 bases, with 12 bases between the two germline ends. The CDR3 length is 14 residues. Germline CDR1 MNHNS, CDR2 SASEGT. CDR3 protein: CASSERGMWDTQYF. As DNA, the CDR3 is TGTGCCAGCAGTGAAAGGGGGATGTGGGATACGCAGTATTTT.

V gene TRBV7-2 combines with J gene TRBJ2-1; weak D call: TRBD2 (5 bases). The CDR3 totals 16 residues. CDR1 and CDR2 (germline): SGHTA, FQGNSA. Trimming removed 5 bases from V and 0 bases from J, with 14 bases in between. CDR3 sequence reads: CASSLRESGSYNEQFF. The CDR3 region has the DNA TGTGCCAGCAGCCTACGGGAAAGTGGCTCCTACAATGAGCAGTTCTTC.

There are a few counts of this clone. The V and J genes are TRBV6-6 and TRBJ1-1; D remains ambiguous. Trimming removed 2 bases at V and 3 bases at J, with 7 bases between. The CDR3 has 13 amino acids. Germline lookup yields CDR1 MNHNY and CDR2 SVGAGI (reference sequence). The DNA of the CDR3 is TGTGCCAGCAGTTACGGCGGGTACACTGAAGCTTTCTTT. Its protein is CASSYGGYTEAFF.

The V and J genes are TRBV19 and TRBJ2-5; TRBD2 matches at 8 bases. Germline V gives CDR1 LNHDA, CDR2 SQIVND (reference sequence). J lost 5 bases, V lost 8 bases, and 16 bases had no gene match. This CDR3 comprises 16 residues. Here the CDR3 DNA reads TGTGCCAGTGCGGATCCGACCTCGACTAGCGAGGAGACCCAGTACTTC. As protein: CASADPTSTSEETQYF.

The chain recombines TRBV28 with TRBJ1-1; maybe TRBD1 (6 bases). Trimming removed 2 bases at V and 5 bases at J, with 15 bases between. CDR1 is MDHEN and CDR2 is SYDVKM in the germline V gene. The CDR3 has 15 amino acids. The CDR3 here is CASSLAAGGATEAFF. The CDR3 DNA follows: TGTGCCAGCAGTTTAGCCGCGGGGGGGGCAACTGAAGCTTTCTTT.

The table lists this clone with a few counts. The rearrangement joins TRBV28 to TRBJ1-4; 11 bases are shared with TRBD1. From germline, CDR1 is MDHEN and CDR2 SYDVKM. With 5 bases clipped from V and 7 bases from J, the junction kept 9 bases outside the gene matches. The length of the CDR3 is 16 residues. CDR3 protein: CASSTMGQGVGEKLFF. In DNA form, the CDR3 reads TGTGCCAGCAGTACCATGGGACAGGGGGTCGGTGAAAAACTGTTTTTT.

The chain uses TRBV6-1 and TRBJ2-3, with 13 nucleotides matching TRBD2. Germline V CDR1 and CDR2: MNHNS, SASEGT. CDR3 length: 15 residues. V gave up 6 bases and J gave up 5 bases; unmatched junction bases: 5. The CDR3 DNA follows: TGTGCCAGCAGAACGACTAGCGGGAGGCGAGATACGCAGTATTTT. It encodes CASRTTSGRRDTQYF.